The 8 T cell receptor beta chains in this list originate from one sample, sequenced in a study of shared clonotypes between healthy human individuals. Selected positively for CCR7 and CD45RO-negative, naive CD8 cells excluded terminally differentiated effector memory CD45RA+ cells. Produced via immunoSEQ multiplex PCR; TCRdb's table is partial and in-frame only. The profile covers 2 million or so clones, with roughly 95% appearing a single time and 1% to 1.3% taken by the ten largest. The material sequenced was naive CD8+ T cells sorted from blood. These receptors originate from a man between 18 and 35 years old in good health.

The chain links TRBV6-6 to TRBJ2-5; TRBD1 might be the D (5 bases). From germline, CDR1 is MNHNY and CDR2 SVGAGI (reference sequence). The length of the CDR3 is 15 residues. The ends were cut back, 2 bases at V and 4 bases at J, with 14 bases in the middle. The CDR3 reads CASSYGAGWAETQYF. The CDR3 DNA is TGTGCCAGCAGTTACGGGGCAGGGTGGGCAGAGACCCAGTACTTC.

This clone was seen only once. This chain links TRBV5-6 with TRBJ1-5; 8 nucleotides match TRBD1. Germline V gives CDR1 SGHDT, CDR2 YYEEEE. V was pared by 7 bases and J by 5 bases, with 11 bases of the junction left unmatched. CDR3 length equals 15 residues. The CDR3 region is CASSRLGRGHQPQHF. CDR3 DNA sequence: TGTGCCAGCTCCCGGCTGGGCAGGGGGCATCAGCCCCAGCATTTT.

The chain carries TRBV27 and TRBJ2-7; perhaps TRBD1 as D (6 bases). Germline loops: CDR1 MNHEY, CDR2 SMNVEV (reference sequence). The CDR3 has 15 residues. Trimming took off 5 bases at V and 2 bases at J, with 16 bases between the two ends. The CDR3 region has the DNA TGTGCCAGCAGTCCCTATTTACGGGACACCTACGAGCAGTACTTC. Translated, it gives CASSPYLRDTYEQYF.

This clone was picked up one time. Other DNA sequences in this specimen translate into the identical CDR3. The chain employs TRBV4-1 and TRBJ2-7; tentatively, D is TRBD1 (6 bases). Per the germline V gene, CDR1 is MGHRA and CDR2 is YSYEKL. The length of the CDR3 is 12 residues. Trimming shortened V by 2 bases and J by 4 bases, and 6 bases separated the two germline ends. The CDR3 DNA reads TGCGCCAGCAGCCAACAGGGGTACGAGCAGTACTTC. It is translated as CASSQQGYEQYF.

The chain has TRBV6-1 and TRBJ1-1; D gene uncertain. In germline, CDR1 is MNHNS, CDR2 SASEGT. V lost 3 bases and J 4 bases, leaving 9 bases between the germline ends. The length of the CDR3 is 13 residues. CDR3 bases: TGTGCCAGCAGTGACGGTCCGGGCACTGAAGCTTTCTTT. This encodes CASSDGPGTEAFF.

This rearrangement joins TRBV6-1 to TRBJ2-7, with unresolved D. Germline V gene data show CDR1 as MNHNS and CDR2 as SASEGT. CDR3 length: 13 residues. V dropped 7 bases and J dropped 0 bases, with 10 bases sitting between them. The CDR3 protein is CASIIRGSYEQYF. The CDR3, as DNA: TGTGCCAGCATAATCCGTGGCTCCTACGAGCAGTACTTC.

The chain is built from TRBV7-9 and TRBJ2-1, with D perhaps matching TRBD2 (5 bases). CDR1 is SEHNR, CDR2 FQNEAQ, per germline (reference sequence). V lost 3 bases to trimming and J lost 8 bases, with 11 bases between them. The CDR3 is made up of 13 amino acids. The CDR3 protein is CASSLMGVDEQFF. CDR3 bases: TGTGCCAGCAGCTTGATGGGAGTCGATGAGCAGTTCTTC.

The chain employs TRBV30 and TRBJ2-1, with D unclear. CDR1 and CDR2 from the germline V gene are GTSNPN and SVGIG (reference sequence). V dropped 2 bases and J dropped 4 bases, with 9 bases sitting between them. CDR3 length: 13 amino acids. The CDR3 region is CAWSISEYNEQFF. CDR3 nucleotides: TGTGCCTGGAGTATCTCAGAGTACAATGAGCAGTTCTTC.